This T cell receptor (beta chain) was recovered during a study of long-term antiretroviral therapy in people with HIV. A note on this clone: What it binds is not known.

Whole-study findings and limits: Every time point showed a repertoire led by clones expanded before ART. Upon ART, diversity increased but remained lower than transplant donor controls.

Post-ART PBMC samples numbered at least two per donor, and pre-ART ones at least one. Trimming stripped 0 bases from V and 4 bases from J, with 4 bases between. Germline CDR1 and CDR2: SGHNT and YYREEE (reference sequence). The CDR3 length is 12 residues. Version v3.0 of the immunoSEQ assay ran at survey level. The table came from immunoSEQ multiplex PCR; TCRdb's copy has only in-frame clones and leaves some out. The sample lists around 30,000 clones, about 85% occurring once. V and J are TRBV5-4 and TRBJ1-1; no definite D call. The clonotype comes from a man aged 40-55 years with HIV. The sequenced sample was unsorted PBMCs, obtained 3 years after starting antiretroviral therapy. The chain's CDR3 is CASSLESTEAFF. The CDR3 DNA is TGTGCCAGCAGCTTGGAGTCCACTGAAGCTTTCTTT.